This record looks at one T cell receptor (beta chain) sequence and its context. A 1 in 200,000 to 1 in 1 million T cell depth was the sequencing target. Libraries were prepared by immunoSEQ multiplex PCR; TCRdb keeps only in-frame clonotypes and omits some of them. The sample contains around 310,000 clones, about 80% of which appear only once. This entry comes from a study of cytotoxic CD8 clonotypes in ibrutinib-treated CLL. Study context: The study recorded mean values of around 250,000 productive templates and 100,000 or so productive rearrangements per sample.

The junction had 8 bases not matched to a gene; V was cut back by 5 bases and J by 7 bases. This CDR3 is 13 amino acids long. Germline CDR1 SGDLS, CDR2 YYNGEE. This clonotype was obtained from a human donor with chronic lymphocytic leukemia. The sample in question was PBMCs, obtained before ibrutinib treatment. The chain combines TRBV9 with TRBJ1-2; 7 positions match TRBD1. This CDR3 reads CASRDRTGVGYTF. CDR3 coding DNA: TGTGCCAGCAGGGACCGGACAGGAGTTGGCTACACCTTC.